A selection of T cell receptor beta chains follows, all from one sample in a study of cytomegalovirus exposure and HLA in healthy donors. Method: immunoSEQ multiplex PCR; TCRdb's copy keeps in-frame clones and lacks some. The data contain 220,000 or so clones, around 78% of them singletons. The specimen was PBMCs. The receptors stem from a woman under 30 in good health and CMV-seronegative. The CDR3 runs from the conserved cysteine through the conserved F or W. Only part of the rows carry a size: once, few, many, or a class if the clone is expanded.

size: -; length: 14; V: TRBV5-1; CDR3: CASSSRPGEVPQHF
size: -; length: 16; V: TRBV27; CDR3: CASRDRGSTANEKLFF
size: -; length: 16; V: TRBV5-6; CDR3: CASSRDRGAVTETQYF
size: -; length: 16; V: TRBV13; CDR3: CASSSRAGRYTGELFF
size: few; length: 12; V: TRBV7-9; CDR3: CASSLADFEAFF
size: -; length: 20; V: TRBV5-1; CDR3: CASSLGLTSGGRSSYNEQFF
size: -; length: 11; V: TRBV20-1; CDR3: CSAEAYTEAFF
size: -; length: 16; V: TRBV9; CDR3: CASSPRLAERPGELFF
size: -; length: 12; V: TRBV30; CDR3: CAWTRDSYEQYF
size: -; length: 14; V: TRBV30; CDR3: CAWTVGNTQSTQYF
size: -; length: 15; V: TRBV6-1; CDR3: CASSEVGGALYEQYF
size: -; length: 14; V: TRBV27; CDR3: CASWGGQGAQGYTF
size: -; length: 14; V: TRBV5-6; CDR3: CASSLTGRNQPQHF
size: -; length: 14; V: TRBV19; CDR3: CASATGSTTDTQYF
size: -; length: 14; V: TRBV29-1; CDR3: CSVDLADRTDTQYF
size: -; length: 13; V: TRBV18; CDR3: CASSPGGNAEQYF
size: once; length: 13; V: TRBV7-8; CDR3: CASSLVVQETQYF
size: -; length: 16; V: TRBV5-4; CDR3: CASSLAKWGRDYGYTF
size: -; length: 13; V: TRBV6-1; CDR3: CASSEVGDYGYTF
size: few; length: 15; V: TRBV6-5; CDR3: CASSTVTGSNTEAFF
size: -; length: 14; V: TRBV18; CDR3: CASSRGQGQGGYTF
size: -; length: 12; V: TRBV2; CDR3: CASRAEEEKLFF
size: -; length: 15; V: TRBV4-1; CDR3: CASSQDNTYYNEQFF
size: -; length: 15; V: TRBV28; CDR3: CASTQSGSFSYEQYF
size: once; length: 17; V: TRBV18; CDR3: CASSPPRGSLLNTEAFF
size: -; length: 18; V: TRBV14; CDR3: CASSQDVPLAGVTDTQYF
size: -; length: 14; V: TRBV9; CDR3: CASSLRAEFDEQFF
size: once; length: 15; V: TRBV28; CDR3: CASSSQGSTNQPQHF
size: -; length: 13; V: TRBV9; CDR3: CASSADPGQQAFF
size: -; length: 15; V: TRBV2; CDR3: CASSGGGARSEKLFF
size: -; length: 16; V: TRBV28; CDR3: CASSSAGTGMNTEAFF
size: -; length: 13; V: TRBV27; CDR3: CASSALGTYGYTF
size: -; length: 14; V: TRBV2; CDR3: CASLGEFGNQPQHF
size: -; length: 13; V: TRBV29-1; CDR3: CSAASGEVNEQFF
size: -; length: 16; V: TRBV5-4; CDR3: CASSIRTSGSYNEQFF
size: -; length: 16; V: TRBV18; CDR3: CASSPPQGRGTYEQYF
size: few; length: 13; V: TRBV5-1; CDR3: CASSLDMAQPQHF
size: -; length: 12; V: TRBV19; CDR3: CASSAGVNGYTF
size: -; length: 13; V: TRBV25-1; CDR3: CASRRTGGYGYTF
size: -; length: 15; V: TRBV6-1; CDR3: CASILTSGVGTEAFF
size: -; length: 18; V: TRBV11-2; CDR3: CASSFPGLAGGNTGELFF